The 24 T cell receptor beta chains in this list originate from one sample, sequenced in a study of OX40 agonist ivuxolimab in advanced cancers. The table came from immunoSEQ multiplex PCR; TCRdb's copy has only in-frame clones and leaves some out. The sample records about 73,000 clones, 88% being singletons. The sample consisted of CD4+ or CD8+ T cells sorted from blood, taken in a trial of the OX40 agonist ivuxolimab. Every receptor here comes from an adult with an advanced solid tumor such as melanoma, head and neck, liver or kidney cancer.

This clone was seen only once. The J gene is TRBJ2-3, the V gene TRBV28; TRBD2 matches at 7 bases. Unmatched junction bases numbered 7, after V lost 4 bases and J lost 0 bases. The CDR3 sequence is 16 residues long. Germline values: CDR1 MDHEN, CDR2 SYDVKM. The CDR3 spells CASSSILAASTDTQYF. CDR3 nucleotide sequence: TGTGCCAGCAGTTCTATTCTAGCGGCCAGCACAGATACGCAGTATTTT.

The chain employs TRBV10-3 and TRBJ1-5, with TRBD1 as a possible D gene (5 bases). The germline V and J ends were trimmed by 9 bases and 8 bases, with 17 bases remaining between them. This CDR3 comprises 13 residues. Germline CDR1 reads ENHRY; CDR2 reads SYGVKD. The CDR3 sequence is CAMGRGGGEPQHF. CDR3 bases: TGTGCCATGGGTCGTGGGGGAGGGGAGCCCCAGCATTTT.

The CDR3 spells CAWSVRGSGRLIQYF. In nucleotides, the CDR3 is TGTGCCTGGAGTGTACGGGGTAGCGGGAGATTGATCCAGTACTTC. This chain joins TRBV30 and TRBJ2-5; TRBD2 agrees at 9 bases. V trimming: 0 bases; J trimming: 10 bases; junction bases outside the gene matches: 12. This CDR3 has 15 residues. From germline, CDR1 is GTSNPN and CDR2 SVGIG (reference sequence).

This clone has more than one count but fewer than ten. The V and J genes are TRBV6-1 and TRBJ1-1; D is unclear. The CDR3 is 13 amino acids. The germline gives CDR1 MNHNS, CDR2 SASEGT. V lost 8 bases and J 3 bases, leaving 13 bases between the germline ends. In DNA form, the CDR3 reads TGTGCCAGCTTAAACTACAAGGACACTGAAGCTTTCTTT. It yields the protein CASLNYKDTEAFF.

The rearrangement links TRBV5-1 to TRBJ2-7, with TRBD1 matching over 7 bases. Germline CDR1 is SGHRS and CDR2 is YFSETQ. V shed 5 bases and J 6 bases; nucleotides not matched to a gene: 14. This CDR3 spans 15 amino acids. The CDR3 DNA follows: TGCGCCAGCAGTCCCACTGGACAGGTCCCATCCGAGCAGTACTTC. Translation gives CASSPTGQVPSEQYF.

The chain carries TRBV4-2 and TRBJ2-3; 15 bases are a match to TRBD2. V lost 0 bases to trimming and J lost 1 base; unmatched junction nucleotides: 11. The length of the CDR3 is 21 residues. Germline CDR1 is LGHNA and CDR2 is YNFKEQ. In nucleotides, the CDR3 is TGTGCCAGCAGCCAAGAAGGGGGACTAGCGGGAGGCCGAGGTCGCACAGATACGCAGTATTTT. It codes for CASSQEGGLAGGRGRTDTQYF.

The chain employs TRBV7-6 and TRBJ1-5; TRBD1 matches 8 bases. The CDR3 consists of 16 residues. V shed 5 bases, J shed 7 bases, and the junction held 13 bases outside the gene matches. Germline CDR1 reads SGHVS; CDR2 reads FNYEAQ. The CDR3 region has the DNA TGTGCCAGCAGCATCGGACAGGGTGGGGTCGGGCAGCCCCAGCATTTT. Residues: CASSIGQGGVGQPQHF.

The V gene is TRBV9, the J gene TRBJ2-2, with 7 bases lining up with TRBD2. Germline V gene sequence: CDR1 SGDLS, CDR2 YYNGEE. V lost 2 bases, J lost 4 bases, and 2 bases stayed unmatched. The CDR3 is 14 amino acids. In DNA form, the CDR3 reads TGTGCCAGCAGCGTGGGGGGGACCACCGGGGAGCTGTTTTTT. It encodes CASSVGGTTGELFF.

This sequence joins TRBV4-1 and TRBJ2-3, with TRBD1 identical over 11 bases. The CDR3 has 14 amino acids. Germline trimming cut 7 bases from V and 2 bases from J; bases unmatched to any gene: 2. Germline V gene lookup returns CDR1 MGHRA and CDR2 YSYEKL. The CDR3 sequence: CASTDRGLTDTQYF. The DNA of the CDR3 is TGCGCCAGCACGGACAGGGGGCTCACAGATACGCAGTATTTT.

The chain combines TRBV7-9 with TRBJ2-3; 13 bases are a match to TRBD2. CDR3 length: 16 amino acids. The trim removed 3 bases at V and 2 bases at J, leaving 2 bases unmatched. CDR1 and CDR2 (germline): SEHNR, FQNEAQ (reference sequence). The CDR3 DNA reads as TGTGCCAGCAGCTTGGGACTAGCGGGGACCACAGATACGCAGTATTTT. Its translation is CASSLGLAGTTDTQYF.

This chain links TRBV7-8 with TRBJ2-7; D gene uncertain. V lost 1 base, J lost 9 bases, and 10 bases lay in between. The germline gives CDR1 SGHVS, CDR2 FQNEAQ. The CDR3 has 12 residues. The CDR3 DNA reads TGTGCCAGCAGCTTAGAAGGCGTCGGGCAGTACTTC. Translation gives CASSLEGVGQYF. Complete variable domain (other parts from reference TRBV7-8 and TRBJ2-7): GAGVSQSPRYKVAKRGQDVALRCDPISGHVSLFWYQQALGQGPEFLTYFQNEAQLDKSGLPSDRFFAERPEGSVSTLKIQRTQQEDSAVYLCASSLEGVGQYFGPGTRLTVT.

The table lists this clone with a few counts. The gene calls are TRBV5-1 and TRBJ2-1; D unresolved. CDR3 length equals 11 residues. Per the germline V gene, CDR1 is SGHRS and CDR2 is YFSETQ. With 0 bases removed from V and 7 bases from J, the gap between germline ends came to 2 bases. The CDR3 DNA reads TGCGCCAGCAGCTTGGAGAATGAGCAGTTCTTC. This sequence encodes CASSLENEQFF.

This chain links TRBV5-1 with TRBJ2-2; D gene ambiguous. This CDR3 comprises 15 residues. The germline V gene has CDR1 SGHRS and CDR2 YFSETQ. V shed 2 bases and J shed 5 bases, with 13 bases lying between them. The DNA of the CDR3 is TGCGCCAGCAGCTTAAGGGAAGTTTTGACCGGGGAGCTGTTTTTT. Translating gives CASSLREVLTGELFF.

V usage is TRBV5-5 and J usage is TRBJ2-7; tentative D call: TRBD1 (5 bases). The CDR3 length is 15 residues. The germline V and J ends were trimmed by 4 bases and 1 base, with 15 bases remaining between them. The germline CDR1 and CDR2 sequences are SGHKS and YYEKEE (reference sequence). The CDR3 loop reads CASSKGHTTSYEQYF. The CDR3 DNA reads TGTGCCAGCAGCAAGGGGCATACCACTTCCTACGAGCAGTACTTC.

The chain is built from TRBV11-2 and TRBJ1-5, with D possibly matching TRBD1 (6 bases). The CDR3 runs 14 residues. Trimming removed 5 bases from V and 9 bases from J, with 17 bases in between. The germline CDR1 and CDR2 sequences are SGHAT and FQNNGV. The chain's CDR3 is CASSPSRGVGPQHF. The DNA of the CDR3 is TGTGCCAGCAGCCCCTCGAGGGGGGTAGGGCCCCAGCATTTT.

The chain combines TRBV7-9 with TRBJ2-5, with D unclear. The J call may be mistaken, given a closer DNA end match to TRBJ2-7. This CDR3 comprises 11 residues. The germline gives CDR1 SEHNR, CDR2 FQNEAQ (reference sequence). CDR3 loop: CASSLMGEQYF. The CDR3 coding sequence is TGTGCCAGCAGCCTAATGGGCGAGCAGTACTTC.

The J gene is TRBJ2-1, the V gene TRBV6-6; 7 bases line up with TRBD2. The CDR3 is made up of 13 amino acids. Trimming at V came to 8 bases and at J to 3 bases, leaving 4 bases not matched to a gene. Per germline, CDR1 MNHNY and CDR2 SVGAGI (reference sequence). CDR3 region: CASRWGGYNEQFF. The CDR3 DNA follows: TGTGCCAGCCGTTGGGGGGGCTACAATGAGCAGTTCTTC.

This clone has a single count. This sequence joins TRBV18 and TRBJ2-7; D remains ambiguous. The CDR3 is 12 residues long. V dropped 3 bases and J dropped 6 bases, with 9 bases sitting between them. The germline CDR1 and CDR2 sequences are KGHSH and LQKENI. CDR3 sequence: CASSPGSFEQYF. Here the CDR3 DNA reads TGTGCCAGCTCACCGGGGTCGTTCGAGCAGTACTTC.

This chain links TRBV7-9 with TRBJ2-7; the match to TRBD1 covers 7 bases. V lost 1 base to trimming and J lost 5 bases; unmatched junction nucleotides: 14. Germline V gives CDR1 SEHNR, CDR2 FQNEAQ (reference sequence). The CDR3 extends over 17 amino acids. This CDR3 reads CASSLGVRTGLLDEQYF. The CDR3 DNA follows: TGTGCCAGCAGCTTAGGGGTCAGGACAGGTCTTCTGGACGAGCAGTACTTC.

The chain combines TRBV5-1 with TRBJ1-3; TRBD1 might be the D (5 bases). The CDR3 contains 15 residues. Deletions cut 1 base from V and 0 bases from J, with 8 bases between. Germline assignment: CDR1 SGHRS and CDR2 YFSETQ. The CDR3 loop reads CASSLSDSSGNTIYF. The CDR3 DNA reads as TGCGCCAGCAGCTTGAGCGACAGCTCTGGAAACACCATATATTTT. Supplemented by reference TRBV5-1 and TRBJ1-3, the full variable domain reads KAGVTQTPRYLIKTRGQQVTLSCSPISGHRSVSWYQQTPGQGLQFLFEYFSETQRNKGNFPGRFSGRQFSNSRSEMNVSTLELGDSALYLCASSLSDSSGNTIYFGEGSWLTVV.

CDR3 protein: CSVTRSTYEQYF. DNA for the CDR3: TGCAGCGTCACAAGAAGTACCTACGAGCAGTACTTC. The rearrangement joins TRBV29-1 to TRBJ2-7; D not certain. V lost 6 bases to trimming and J lost 2 bases, with 11 bases between them. Germline-derived CDR1 and CDR2 are SQVTM and ANQGSEA. The CDR3 runs 12 residues.

This chain joins TRBV6-1 and TRBJ1-2, with D perhaps matching TRBD1 (5 bases). The CDR3 contains 12 residues. Germline values: CDR1 MNHNS, CDR2 SASEGT. CDR3 bases: TGTGCGCTGCGGGGCCTTAACTATGGCTACACCTTC. Encoded protein: CALRGLNYGYTF.

V usage is TRBV29-1 and J usage is TRBJ1-5, with TRBD1 as a possible D gene (5 bases). Germline lookup yields CDR1 SQVTM and CDR2 ANQGSEA. V lost 5 bases, J lost 3 bases, and 17 bases lay in between. The CDR3 totals 15 residues. CDR3 in DNA: TGCAGCGTTCAGGGCAGACAACTGATCAATCAGCCCCAGCATTTT. Translating gives CSVQGRQLINQPQHF.

The V call is TRBV11-2, the J call TRBJ2-5; D possibly corresponds to TRBD1 (6 bases). This CDR3 comprises 16 residues. The V gene's germline CDR1 is SGHAT and CDR2 FQNNGV. V shed 1 base and J shed 4 bases, with 16 bases lying between them. This CDR3 is CASSLGLGARIETQYF. The CDR3 coding sequence is TGTGCCAGCAGCTTAGGTTTGGGGGCGAGAATAGAGACCCAGTACTTC. Looking up the rest from reference TRBV11-2 and TRBJ2-5 gives the full variable domain: EAGVAQSPRYKIIEKRQSVAFWCNPISGHATLYWYQQILGQGPKLLIQFQNNGVVDDSQLPKDRFSAERLKGVDSTLKIQPAKLEDSAVYLCASSLGLGARIETQYFGPGTRLLVL.